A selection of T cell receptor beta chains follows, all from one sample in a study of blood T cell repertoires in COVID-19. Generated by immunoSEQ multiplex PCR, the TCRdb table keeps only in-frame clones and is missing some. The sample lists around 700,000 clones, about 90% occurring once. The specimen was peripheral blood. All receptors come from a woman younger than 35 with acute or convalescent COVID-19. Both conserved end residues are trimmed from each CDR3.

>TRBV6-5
ASRSPGQGAGEQF
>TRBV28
ASSLASLLGSPLH
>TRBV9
ASSPRTSGHGAINEQF
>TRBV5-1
ASSLGRAGYT
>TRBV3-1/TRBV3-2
ASSQVGGGFSYEQY
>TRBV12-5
ASGGGSNQPQH
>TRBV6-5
ASTRQGNEKLF
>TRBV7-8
ASSLKGLGGGYT
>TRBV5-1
ASSLVPNTEAF
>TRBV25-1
ASSNSPRDTEAF
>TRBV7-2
ASTRRTGGGVSEQF
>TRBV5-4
ASSSLGGEETQY
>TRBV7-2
ASSLGASYEQY
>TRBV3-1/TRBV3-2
ASSPRQGITDTQY
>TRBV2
ASTLGGGRSGSPLH
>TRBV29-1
SAAPRSGGAHEQF
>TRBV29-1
SVRVRNTEAF
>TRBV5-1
ASSLGQSGNYGYT
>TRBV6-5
ASSYALSGNTIY
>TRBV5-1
ASSFGGNQPQH
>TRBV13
ASNRRTTYEQY
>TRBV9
ASQKGGGIDTQY
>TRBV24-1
ATSDPTRGSYEQY
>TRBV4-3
ASSQDRGLGYGYT
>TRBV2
ASSKLTGYTEAF
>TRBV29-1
SAPTGSYGYT
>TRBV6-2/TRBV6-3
ASSSGRVAQPQH
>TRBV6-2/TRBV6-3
ASSYWPVNQPQH
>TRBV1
TSSHRQGAEGYT
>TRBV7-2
ASRAGGTYEQY
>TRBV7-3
ASSLKGGVEAF
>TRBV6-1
ASSEAGGGDQPQH
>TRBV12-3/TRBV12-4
ASRQQTLSGYT
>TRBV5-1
ASRRDTNTGELF
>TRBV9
ASSVASGGIYEQY
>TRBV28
ASSMTGANVLT
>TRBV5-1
ASGRTGGDYGYT
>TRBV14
ASSQARQGYYGYT
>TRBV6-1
ASSEQGYSEQF
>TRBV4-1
ASSQERGVSYEQY
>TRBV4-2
ASSRDRYNQPQH
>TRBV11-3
ASSLDLVEDTQY
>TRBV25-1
AIGQGKTQY
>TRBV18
ASSPEGFYGYT
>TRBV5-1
ASSLAGQGLRETQY
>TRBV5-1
ASSPTSGTLDTQY
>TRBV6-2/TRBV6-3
ASSLPPRGQPQH
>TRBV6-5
ASSGVFNQPQH
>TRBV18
ASSPLAGRTDTQY
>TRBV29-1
SAGTGRPDQPQH
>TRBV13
ASSLLPLSSYNEQF
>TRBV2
ASSEGGPNTEAF
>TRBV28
ASSSHEARTEAF
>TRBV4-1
ASSQDGQGSSEKLF
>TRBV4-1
ASSRTSTAPNTEAF
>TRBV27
ASSFLSGANVLT
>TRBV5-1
ASSQDSADGYT